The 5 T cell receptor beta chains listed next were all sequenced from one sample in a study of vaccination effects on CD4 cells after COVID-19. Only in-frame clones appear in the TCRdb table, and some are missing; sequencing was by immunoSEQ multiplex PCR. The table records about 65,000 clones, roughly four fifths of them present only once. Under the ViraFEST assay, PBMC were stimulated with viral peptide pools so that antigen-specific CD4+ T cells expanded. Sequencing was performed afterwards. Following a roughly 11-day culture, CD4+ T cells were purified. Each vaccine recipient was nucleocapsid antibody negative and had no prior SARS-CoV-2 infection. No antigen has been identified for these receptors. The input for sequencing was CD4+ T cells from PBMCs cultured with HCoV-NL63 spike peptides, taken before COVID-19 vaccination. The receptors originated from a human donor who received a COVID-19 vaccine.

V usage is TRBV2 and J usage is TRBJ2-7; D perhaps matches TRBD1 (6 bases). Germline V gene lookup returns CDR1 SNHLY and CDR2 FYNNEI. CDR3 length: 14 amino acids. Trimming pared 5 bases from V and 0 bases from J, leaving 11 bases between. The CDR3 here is CASSQRQVSYEQYV. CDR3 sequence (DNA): TGTGCCAGCAGTCAAAGACAGGTCTCCTACGAGCAGTACGTC.

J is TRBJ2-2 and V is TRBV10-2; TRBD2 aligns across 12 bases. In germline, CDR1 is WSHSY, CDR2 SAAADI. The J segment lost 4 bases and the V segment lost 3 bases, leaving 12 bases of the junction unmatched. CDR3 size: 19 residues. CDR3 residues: CASSDPGLAGLAGTGELFF. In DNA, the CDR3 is TGCGCCAGCAGTGACCCAGGACTAGCGGGACTGGCAGGCACCGGGGAGCTGTTTTTT.

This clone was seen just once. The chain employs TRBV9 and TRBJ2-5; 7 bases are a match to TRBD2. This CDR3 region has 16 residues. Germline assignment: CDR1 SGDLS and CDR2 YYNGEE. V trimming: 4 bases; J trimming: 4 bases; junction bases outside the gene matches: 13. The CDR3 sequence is CASSLLGGTTLETQYF. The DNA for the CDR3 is TGTGCCAGCAGCCTCCTTGGCGGGACTACCTTAGAGACCCAGTACTTC.

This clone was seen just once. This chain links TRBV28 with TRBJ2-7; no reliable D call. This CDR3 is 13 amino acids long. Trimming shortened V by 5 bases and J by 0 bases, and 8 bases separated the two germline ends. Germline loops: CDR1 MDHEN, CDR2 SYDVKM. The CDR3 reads CASSPGLSYEQYV. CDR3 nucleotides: TGTGCCAGCAGTCCGGGTCTCTCCTACGAGCAGTACGTC.

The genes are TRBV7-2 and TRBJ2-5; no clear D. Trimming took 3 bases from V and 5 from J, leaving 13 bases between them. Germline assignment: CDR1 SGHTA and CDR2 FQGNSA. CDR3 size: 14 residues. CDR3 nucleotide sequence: TGTGCCAGCAGCTTTGGGCCATATACCGAGACCCAGTACTTC. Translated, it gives CASSFGPYTETQYF.